This T cell receptor beta chain derives from a study of cytomegalovirus exposure and HLA in healthy donors. Turning to the study itself: A preliminary data release comprised 80 million to 95 million unique TCRs obtained from HLA-typed donors. Notes on the study in general: As was reported, the HLA-A and HLA-B alleles of most subjects were accurately predicted from TCR beta sequences. Other equally common chains were less clonally expanded than HLA-associated TCR beta chains, a later analysis showed.

The primer mix had 60 Vbeta and 13 Jbeta primers. Here immunoSEQ multiplex PCR was the method, and the copy in TCRdb shows in-frame clones only, minus some. The repertoire holds 150,000 to 200,000 clones, with under 85% as singletons. Of note for this clone: Its antigen is not known.

CDR3 length: 16 residues. CDR1 and CDR2 (germline): LNHDA, SQIVND (reference sequence). Trimming stripped 4 bases from V and 0 bases from J, with 10 bases between. This chain uses TRBV19 with TRBJ2-6; D ambiguous. Sequencing was carried out using PBMCs. The sequence came from a female donor in good health and CMV-seronegative. CDR3 protein: CASSKEPGSGANVLTF. The CDR3 DNA reads as TGTGCCAGTAGTAAGGAGCCGGGCTCTGGGGCCAACGTCCTGACTTTC.